These 7 T cell receptor beta chains share one sample of origin, sequenced in a study of blood T cell repertoires in COVID-19 (dated by TCRdb to 2020 to 2022). The library was generated by the immunoSEQ multiplex PCR assay. The immuneACCESS repertoire file appears here via TCRdb, limited to in-frame rearrangements. These files lack a portion of the clones; in checked studies, under half of the deficit traces to unresolved V genes, and the cause of the others is not known. In this sample the table shows tens of thousands of clones, 85% to 90% of which occur a single time. The ten largest clones represent about 2.7% of the sample. Sequenced material: peripheral blood. These receptors originate from a human donor in a cohort sampled during active COVID-19.

The J gene is TRBJ2-7, the V gene TRBV7-2, with D possibly being TRBD1 (7 bases). Germline lookup yields CDR1 SGHTA and CDR2 FQGNSA. The CDR3 extends over 16 amino acids. The V gene lost 5 bases and the J gene lost 3 bases, with 20 bases spanning the gap. Here the CDR3 reads CASSPGGTAGNYEQYF. The DNA of the CDR3 is TGTGCCAGCAGCCCAGGGGGGACTGCGGGAAACTACGAGCAGTACTTC.

The V gene is TRBV20-1, the J gene TRBJ1-6; D is ambiguous. Germline V gives CDR1 DFQATT, CDR2 SNEGSKA (reference sequence). Trimming pared 3 bases from V and 4 bases from J, leaving 13 bases between. The CDR3 extends over 15 amino acids. For the CDR3, the DNA is TGCAGTGCTAGTCGCAGAGGGTCTTATAATTCACCCCTCCACTTT. Its translation is CSASRRGSYNSPLHF.

This clone was found a few times. This sequence joins TRBV4-3 and TRBJ1-5; 7 bases fit TRBD1. V lost 0 bases, J lost 9 bases, and 11 bases stayed unmatched. Germline CDR1 and CDR2: LGHNA and YSLEER. This CDR3 is 16 amino acids long. Here the CDR3 DNA reads TGCGCCAGCAGCCAAGATCGGGGACAGTCCTCAGGGCCCCAGCATTTT. This sequence encodes CASSQDRGQSSGPQHF.

The rearrangement joins TRBV5-1 to TRBJ1-2; D possibly corresponds to TRBD1 (5 bases). Germline V gene sequence: CDR1 SGHRS, CDR2 YFSETQ. Trimming removed 2 bases from V and 6 bases from J, with 14 bases in between. The CDR3 covers 14 residues. The CDR3 nucleotides read TGCGCCAGCAGCTTCCGGGGAGGGGAGGATGGCTACACCTTC. This codes for CASSFRGGEDGYTF.

This sequence joins TRBV4-2 and TRBJ1-2; 8 bases are a match to TRBD1. The germline V gene encodes CDR1 LGHNA and CDR2 YNFKEQ. CDR3 length: 16 amino acids. J gave up 5 bases and V 4 bases, and 12 bases lay outside the gene matches. This chain's CDR3 is CASSPQWTGWGYGYTF. For the CDR3, the DNA is TGTGCCAGCAGCCCGCAGTGGACAGGGTGGGGGTATGGCTACACCTTC.

The chain is built from TRBV2 and TRBJ1-3; 10 bases agree with TRBD1. Looked up from germline, CDR1 is SNHLY and CDR2 is FYNNEI. V gave up 6 bases and J gave up 6 bases; unmatched junction bases: 2. The CDR3 is 13 amino acids. This CDR3 reads CASRGTGANTIYF. The CDR3 nucleotides are TGTGCCAGCAGGGGGACAGGGGCAAACACCATATATTTT.

J is TRBJ2-7 and V is TRBV12-1; the table calls TRBD2, which could not be checked here. TRBV12-1 is a pseudogene locus. The CDR3 has 14 amino acids. CDR3 amino acids: CASSFVTPLAEQYF. CDR3 DNA: TGTGCCAGCAGCTTTGTGACCCCCCTAGCGGAGCAGTACTTC.